Given below is one TCR beta chain in context. CDR3 size: 17 residues. In germline, CDR1 is SGHVS, CDR2 FQNEAQ. The V end was cut by 5 bases, the J end by 6 bases, with 24 bases between. Primers used in a second PCR of about 7 to 11 cycles were a sample-barcoded 5' primer and a J-beta primer mix. TCRdb used MiXCR to reprocess the 5' RACE reads, holding one entry per CDR3 protein. The sample carries 850,000 to 1,000,000 distinct CDR3 sequences, about 51% recorded once. The record originates from a study of blood T cells in healthy people across ages. The V and J genes are TRBV7-8 and TRBJ2-3; perhaps TRBD2 as D (7 bases). This sequence was found in an older woman in good health. The specimen was blood. For the CDR3, the DNA is TGTGCCAGCAGCACCAGGGGCGCGGGAGCCAGGATGGATACGCAGTATTTT. This sequence encodes CASSTRGAGARMDTQYF.